The next 18 T cell receptor beta chains were all read from a single sample in a study of CD8+CD57+ T cells in acquired aplastic anemia. TCR beta VDJ and CDR3 profiling used genomic DNA as template. TCRdb analysed the reads with MiXCR anew, one entry per CDR3 protein. Here the sample spans about 210,000 distinct CDR3 sequences, approximately 60% being singletons. Sample: sorted CD4+, CD8+, or CD8+CD57+ T cells (not recorded which) from PBMCs. These TCRs come from a human donor in good health.

Many counts were recorded for this clonotype. The V and J genes are TRBV9 and TRBJ2-7; 7 bases align to TRBD2. The CDR3 spans 13 residues. Unmatched junction bases numbered 4, after V lost 4 bases and J lost 3 bases. Germline CDR1 reads SGDLS; CDR2 reads YYNGEE. CDR3 amino acids: CASSTSGGYEQYF. Here the CDR3 DNA reads TGTGCCAGCAGCACATCGGGGGGCTACGAGCAGTACTTC.

This clonotype was seen many times. CDR3 nucleotide sequence: TGTGCCAGCAGCTTAGTGTTCGGGAACACTGAAGCTTTCTTT. It encodes CASSLVFGNTEAFF. The rearrangement uses TRBV7-8 and TRBJ1-1; D ambiguous. V lost 1 base, J lost 1 base, and 7 bases lay in between. Looked up from germline, CDR1 is SGHVS and CDR2 is FQNEAQ. The CDR3 loop spans 14 amino acids.

This chain uses TRBV9 with TRBJ1-2; the match to TRBD1 covers 8 bases. The V gene's germline CDR1 is SGDLS and CDR2 YYNGEE. This CDR3 spans 15 amino acids. Germline trimming cut 3 bases from V and 6 bases from J; bases unmatched to any gene: 10. CDR3 amino acids: CASSAHTGGLNGYTF. Written as DNA, the CDR3 is TGTGCCAGCAGCGCCCATACAGGGGGGCTTAATGGCTACACCTTC.

On this clonotype: The CDR3 does not close with the conserved phenylalanine or tryptophan, likely indicating a read error. The DNA is left out, because the CDR3 cannot be placed on it with certainty; the CDR3 is given as TCRdb lists it. V is TRBV10-3 and J is TRBJ2-1; the table's D call TRBD1 went unverified against the DNA. A total of 17 residues make up the CDR3, ends included. In germline, CDR1 is ENHRY, CDR2 SYGVKD. This chain's CDR3 is CAISEGQGETYGYTFGS.

The V call is TRBV25-1, the J call TRBJ2-7, with D perhaps matching TRBD2 (6 bases). Germline V gene lookup returns CDR1 MGHDK and CDR2 SYGVNS. Trimming shortened V by 3 bases and J by 3 bases, and 15 bases separated the two germline ends. The CDR3 consists of 15 residues. The CDR3 loop is CASSETDGGNYEQYF. The DNA for the CDR3 is TGTGCCAGCAGTGAGACAGACGGGGGAAACTACGAGCAGTACTTC.

This clonotype appeared a few times. This chain links TRBV7-9 with TRBJ2-7, with 7 positions matching TRBD1. Unmatched junction bases numbered 2, after V lost 5 bases and J lost 4 bases. The CDR3 is made up of 12 amino acids. Germline values: CDR1 SEHNR, CDR2 FQNEAQ (reference sequence). The CDR3 bases are TGTGCCAGCAGCGTGACAGGGTACGAGCAGTACTTC. Its translation: CASSVTGYEQYF.

The chain combines TRBV25-1 with TRBJ1-5; maybe TRBD1 (5 bases). Looked up from germline, CDR1 is MGHDK and CDR2 is SYGVNS. Trimming took off 2 bases at V and 3 bases at J, with 14 bases between the two ends. The CDR3 has 16 amino acids. The CDR3 DNA follows: TGTGCCAGCAGTGAAGGCGGGGCAGGGATCAATCAGCCCCAGCATTTT. It yields the protein CASSEGGAGINQPQHF.

V and J are TRBV15 and TRBJ2-2; D not resolved. Trimming shortened V by 0 bases and J by 0 bases, and 14 bases separated the two germline ends. CDR3 length: 18 amino acids. CDR1 LNHNV and CDR2 YYDKDF come from the germline V gene (reference sequence). The CDR3 DNA sequence: TGTGCCACCAGCAGAGATAGGTCTCAGAAAGCGAACACCGGGGAGCTGTTTTTT. Its translation: CATSRDRSQKANTGELFF.

The chain couples TRBV9 to TRBJ1-1, with D uncertain. This CDR3 contains 16 residues. Germline CDR1 and CDR2: SGDLS and YYNGEE. Trimming removed 0 bases from V and 2 bases from J, with 14 bases in between. The CDR3 is CASSVGGGSGNTEAFF. DNA for the CDR3: TGTGCCAGCAGCGTAGGTGGAGGGAGTGGAAACACTGAAGCTTTCTTT.

This chain uses TRBV10-1 with TRBJ2-1; the D gene is possibly TRBD2 (6 bases). There are 15 residues in the CDR3. Germline-derived CDR1 and CDR2 are WNHNN and SYGVQD (reference sequence). Trimming pared 3 bases from V and 7 bases from J, leaving 16 bases between. The CDR3, as DNA: TGCGCCAGCAGTGAACGGCAGGGAGGAATAAATGAGCAGTTCTTC. This encodes CASSERQGGINEQFF.

CDR3 DNA: TGTGCCAGCAGTTTGACAGGGGTGACCTACGAGCAGTACTTC. The encoded protein is CASSLTGVTYEQYF. The chain uses TRBV6-5 and TRBJ2-7; 8 bases map to TRBD1. This CDR3 is 14 amino acids long. The V segment lost 4 bases and the J segment 2 bases; nucleotides outside the gene matches: 4. The germline V gene encodes CDR1 MNHEY and CDR2 SVGAGI.

The sample holds many counts of this clonotype. The chain couples TRBV19 to TRBJ1-1, with 7 bases lining up with TRBD1. This CDR3 contains 13 residues. The germline V gene has CDR1 LNHDA and CDR2 SQIVND (reference sequence). J gave up 4 bases and V 5 bases, and 4 bases lay outside the gene matches. DNA for the CDR3: TGTGCCAGTAGTCACCCAGGGGGCACTGAAGCTTTCTTT. It is translated as CASSHPGGTEAFF.

The V and J genes are TRBV15 and TRBJ2-7; tentative D call: TRBD2 (6 bases). The germline V gene encodes CDR1 LNHNV and CDR2 YYDKDF (reference sequence). The length of the CDR3 is 14 residues. V lost 1 base and J 6 bases, leaving 13 bases between the germline ends. The CDR3 DNA reads as TGTGCCACCAGCAGAGGACGGGACTTAAGCGAGCAGTACTTC. This sequence encodes CATSRGRDLSEQYF.

The CDR3 nucleotides read TGTGCCAGCAGCCATCTAGCGGGGGGGGACAATGAGCAGTTCTTC. This encodes CASSHLAGGDNEQFF. The chain has TRBV14 and TRBJ2-1, with 12 bases matching TRBD2. CDR1 and CDR2 from the germline V gene are SGHDN and FVKESK. V was clipped by 3 bases and J by 5 bases; unmatched bases: 2. This CDR3 comprises 15 residues. The whole variable domain, remainder taken from reference TRBV14 and TRBJ2-1, is EAGVTQFPSHSVIEKGQTVTLRCDPISGHDNLYWYRRVMGKEIKFLLHFVKESKQDESGMPNNRFLAERTGGTYSTLKVQPAELEDSGVYFCASSHLAGGDNEQFFGPGTRLTVL.

A few counts support this clonotype. The chain employs TRBV7-2 and TRBJ2-3, with D perhaps matching TRBD1 or TRBD2 (5 bases each). The germline CDR1 and CDR2 sequences are SGHTA and FQGNSA. The CDR3 loop spans 13 amino acids. Trimming cost V 8 bases and J 0 bases, with 9 bases left between them. This CDR3 is CASGTFSTDTQYF. The CDR3 DNA reads as TGTGCCAGCGGGACGTTTAGCACAGATACGCAGTATTTT.

This rearrangement joins TRBV6-1 to TRBJ1-1, with a possible D match to TRBD1 (6 bases). Trimming stripped 2 bases from V and 8 bases from J, with 12 bases between. The CDR3 consists of 13 residues. Germline loops: CDR1 MNHNS, CDR2 SASEGT. CDR3 amino acids: CASSETGLLEAFF. DNA for the CDR3: TGTGCCAGCAGTGAAACAGGGCTATTGGAAGCTTTCTTT.

A remark on this clonotype: Its ends do not fully match the called genes, so a read error is possible. The CDR3 loop is CASSPGGTQPQHF. The DNA of the CDR3 is TGTGCCAGCAGCCCGGGGGGGACTCAGCCCCAGCATTTT. The rearrangement uses TRBV5-1 and TRBJ1-5, with D possibly TRBD1 on 5 matching bases. Germline V lookup: CDR1 SGHRS, CDR2 YFSETQ. The CDR3 runs 13 residues.

This chain links TRBV20-1 with TRBJ2-2; tentative D call: TRBD2 (6 bases). The germline gives CDR1 DFQATT, CDR2 SNEGSKA (reference sequence). Between the trimmed V and J ends, which lost 1 base and 1 base, there was a span of 10 bases. The CDR3 contains 15 residues. This CDR3 reads CSARGPAGNTGELFF. The CDR3, as DNA: TGCAGTGCTAGAGGGCCAGCGGGGAACACCGGGGAGCTGTTTTTT.